This T cell receptor beta chain is drawn from a study of Ad26.COV2.S vaccination and SARS-CoV-2 variants (dated by TCRdb to the early 2020s). General notes on the study: Donors in the vaccine arm were drawn from COV1001, a multicentre, randomized, double-blind, placebo-controlled phase I-IIa trial testing Ad26.COV2.S in healthy adults. Ad26.COV2.S was given intramuscularly at 5x10^10 or 1x10^11 viral particles, as a single shot or as two shots 56 days apart. TCRbeta repertoire sequencing served as the tool for gauging how specific and how broad the SARS-CoV-2-reactive T cell receptors were following Ad26.COV2.S vaccination. A total of around 32 samples were included in the TCR-sequenced set, comprising around 20 Ad26.COV2.S vaccine recipients, 5 placebo recipients and 8 SARS-CoV-2 convalescent individuals. Participants in the trial were split at random into five groups of five each, receiving low-dose or high-dose Ad26.COV2.S once or twice, or else placebo on both occasions. Investigators remained blinded to trial group allocation during experiments and outcome assessment. The paper as a whole reports these results and caveats: Ad26.COV2.S recipients had higher spike-specific TCR breadth than placebo recipients (P = 0.0014). It was noted by the authors that total T cell responses may have been underestimated by the TCR breadth and depth analyses. After vaccination, spike-specific CD8+ and CD4+ T cell responses were reported to show substantial breadth. Comparable non-spike TCR breadth was observed between vaccine and placebo recipients, consistent with only spike being contained in the vaccine. The study was not powered to compare responses between vaccine doses or regimens.

Regarding this clone: This clone's antigen is unknown. Per-base qualities were not stored, and no clone one base away is much larger.

In the germline V gene, CDR1 corresponds to SGHAT and CDR2 to FQNNGV. From cysteine to phenylalanine, the CDR3 is 17 amino acids long. Left in the record is the CDR3 DNA by itself, 51 bases read in frame from the first base. Compared with germline, V lacks 1 base and J lacks 0 bases; bases without a gene match: 7. The immunoSEQ Assay was used to sequence TCRbeta CDR3 regions. After extraction, genomic DNA underwent amplification by bias-controlled multiplex PCR, followed by high-throughput sequencing. Processing in the source paper ran as follows. To quantify the absolute abundance of every unique TCRbeta CDR3 region, sequences were collapsed and filtered. T cell fraction was estimated by normalizing TCRbeta template counts to usable DNA, which was measured by amplifying reference genes present in all nucleated cells. Repertoire TCRs were annotated as SARS-CoV-2-specific when V gene, CDR3 amino acid sequence and J gene were exactly matched to a known reactive TCR set. MIRA supplied the reference SARS-CoV-2 TCR set, which was filtered for enrichment in COVID-19-positive ImmuneCODE repertoires so that public or cross-reactive TCRs were removed. Based on the MIRA antigens, annotated TCRs were further analysed at the level of specific ORF or position within ORF. Breadth was defined as the number of annotated unique rearrangements divided by the total number of unique productive rearrangements, and depth was defined as the summed frequency of the annotated unique rearrangements. Group comparisons of TCR breadth used two-sided Wilcoxon rank-sum tests. TCRdb took over this immuneACCESS table, retaining in-frame rearrangements with V and J assigned. Such tables are incomplete; in checked studies, under half of the missing clones stem from an unresolved V gene, and the remainder is unexplained. V and J calls and clone size are those listed in that table; D and trimming were worked out from the DNA. The sample table contains some 520,000 clones; only one count was recorded for 87% of them. The top ten hold roughly 13% of the sample.

In the paper's terms, the treatment or condition label means: roughly 19 received Ad26.COV2.S at low or high dose, single or two shots; roughly 5 received placebo; per-sample allocation not given. Repertoires of vaccine and placebo recipients were sequenced from samples taken on day 63 after the first injection. Cohort 1b enrolled around 24 adults aged 18-55 years at a single site in Boston, USA, between 29 July and 7 August 2020. Ad26.COV2.S consisted of a replication-incompetent adenovirus type 26 vector by which a prefusion-stabilized SARS-CoV-2 spike protein from the original Wuhan strain was expressed.

This receptor was identified in a person aged 18-60 years who received the Ad26.COV2.S COVID-19 vaccine or a placebo. The material sequenced was peripheral blood, taken in a trial of Ad26.COV2.S vaccine versus placebo. The V gene is TRBV11-2 and the J gene is TRBJ2-3; the junction holds 7 bases that match TRBD2. The bases are TGTGCCAGCAGCTTAGGGCGGGACTACCATAGCACAGATACGCAGTATTTT. Its amino acids are CASSLGRDYHSTDTQYF.